Listed below are T cell receptor beta chains from one sample, sequenced in a study of T cells in Graves' hyperthyroidism and ophthalmopathy. A single record per CDR3 protein comes from TCRdb applying MiXCR to the multiplex PCR reads. The sample shows hundreds of thousands of distinct CDR3 sequences, 12% to 15% of them seen only once. Sequenced sample: blood. Source of these receptors: a young woman with Graves' hyperthyroidism. CDR3s leave out the opening cysteine and the closing phenylalanine or tryptophan. The order of the fields is V gene, D gene, J gene, CDR3 protein. The D gene is left open where the match is weak.

v_gene: TRBV15; d_gene: TRBD1; j_gene: TRBJ2-7; CDR3aa: ATSRDSRGREQY
v_gene: TRBV7-9; d_gene: TRBD1; j_gene: TRBJ1-2; CDR3aa: ASSALNRGLGYGYT
v_gene: TRBV6-5; d_gene: TRBD1; j_gene: TRBJ1-2; CDR3aa: ASSYGQGLGYGYT
v_gene: TRBV7-9; d_gene: TRBD2; j_gene: TRBJ2-7; CDR3aa: ASSLMSGRTYEQY
v_gene: TRBV24-1; d_gene: .; j_gene: TRBJ1-5; CDR3aa: ATGGRSSNQPQH
v_gene: TRBV20-1; d_gene: .; j_gene: TRBJ2-1; CDR3aa: CARGGGMAVDEQF
v_gene: TRBV6-1; d_gene: .; j_gene: TRBJ2-7; CDR3aa: ASIKTRDGSYEQY
v_gene: TRBV11-2; d_gene: .; j_gene: TRBJ2-1; CDR3aa: ASSLRRADYNEQF
v_gene: TRBV6-2/TRBV6-3; d_gene: TRBD1; j_gene: TRBJ1-2; CDR3aa: ASSFGQGESYGYT
v_gene: TRBV7-9; d_gene: .; j_gene: TRBJ2-5; CDR3aa: ASSLGALLQETQY
v_gene: TRBV12-3/TRBV12-4; d_gene: .; j_gene: TRBJ1-5; CDR3aa: ASSRGNLPQH
v_gene: TRBV27; d_gene: .; j_gene: TRBJ1-2; CDR3aa: ASLPRGLGRGYT
v_gene: TRBV12-3/TRBV12-4; d_gene: TRBD2; j_gene: TRBJ2-2; CDR3aa: ASTRSTTSGSLTGELF
v_gene: TRBV7-9; d_gene: TRBD2; j_gene: TRBJ2-1; CDR3aa: ASSWGLAGGSSYNEQF
v_gene: TRBV4-3; d_gene: .; j_gene: TRBJ2-1; CDR3aa: ASSQFRGSNEQF